The clone carrying this TCR beta chain was counted at least ten times. What it binds is not known. This sample was taken from a study of neurological immune-mediated disorders. Each TCR transcript was tagged with a 10-nucleotide random UMI during 5'RACE. Over 200 million TCR-beta sequences (from 15-18 subjects) were yielded by each sequencing run. TCRdb recomputed calls from the 5' RACE reads with MiXCR, one row per CDR3 protein. The sample consists of about 45,000 distinct CDR3 sequences, 13% of them appearing once. V was clipped by 3 bases and J by 5 bases; unmatched bases: 8. The CDR3 covers 17 residues. The germline V gene has CDR1 SGHRS and CDR2 YFSETQ. Findings and caveats of the study: While HTLV-1-associated myelopathy showed the greatest TCR clonal expansion, multiple sclerosis showed the least, falling below healthy controls.

Indicated time point: longitudinal time-point 3. Where libraries were unsorted, they were derived from 2 million PBMCs stored at -80 degrees C. Source material: PBMCs. V is TRBV5-1 and J is TRBJ2-1; 13 nucleotides agree with TRBD2. The sequence was obtained from a man aged 30 to 45 in good health. This CDR3 reads CASSSRLAGGPDNEQFF. The CDR3 DNA follows: TGCGCCAGCAGCTCGAGACTAGCGGGAGGCCCTGACAATGAGCAGTTCTTC.